One sample yielded the 14 T cell receptor beta chains listed below, sequenced in a study of blood T cell repertoires in COVID-19. Generated by immunoSEQ multiplex PCR, the TCRdb table keeps only in-frame clones and is missing some. The data contain over 250,000 clones, about nine tenths of them singletons. The sample consisted of PBMCs or T cells enriched from blood (not recorded which). The receptors were sampled from a man in his 60s who had recovered from COVID-19.

The CDR3 protein is CASSDMDRDSTEQYF. The CDR3, as DNA: TGTGCCAGCAGTGATATGGACAGAGATTCTACGGAGCAGTACTTC. V usage is TRBV25-1 and J usage is TRBJ2-7, with a weak D call TRBD1 (6 bases). CDR1 and CDR2 (germline): MGHDK, SYGVNS. The CDR3 is 15 amino acids. V was pared by 3 bases and J by 7 bases, with 19 bases between.

This clone has a single count. The V and J genes are TRBV6-5 and TRBJ1-1; no definite D call. Deletions cut 0 bases from V and 0 bases from J, with 8 bases between. CDR3 size: 15 residues. Germline V gene lookup returns CDR1 MNHEY and CDR2 SVGAGI. In DNA, the CDR3 is TGTGCCAGCAGTTACTCGAAACACCTGAACACTGAAGCTTTCTTT. This sequence encodes CASSYSKHLNTEAFF.

This chain links TRBV14 with TRBJ1-1; no clear D. Trimming took off 0 bases at V and 5 bases at J, with 10 bases between the two ends. The germline gives CDR1 SGHDN, CDR2 FVKESK. This CDR3 is 14 amino acids long. CDR3 sequence reads: CASSQDSGITEAFF. CDR3 nucleotide sequence: TGTGCCAGCAGCCAAGATTCGGGGATTACTGAAGCTTTCTTT.

This chain joins TRBV5-5 and TRBJ2-1, with D tentatively TRBD2 (6 bases). V lost 3 bases and J lost 4, with 14 bases in between. Germline CDR1 SGHKS, CDR2 YYEKEE (reference sequence). The length of the CDR3 is 15 residues. Written as DNA, the CDR3 is TGTGCCAGCAGCTCCACCGGGACTCGATACAATGAGCAGTTCTTC. Translation: CASSSTGTRYNEQFF.

The rearrangement links TRBV6-5 to TRBJ1-1; D may be TRBD1 (5 bases). Trimming shortened V by 0 bases and J by 4 bases, and 12 bases separated the two germline ends. Germline V gives CDR1 MNHEY, CDR2 SVGAGI. The CDR3 extends over 15 amino acids. CDR3 region: CASSYSVQGPTEAFF. CDR3 nucleotide sequence: TGTGCCAGCAGTTACTCTGTTCAGGGCCCCACTGAAGCTTTCTTT.

The gene calls are TRBV3-1 (or the pseudogene TRBV3-2) and TRBJ2-2; D is unclear. The CDR3 is 14 residues long. V was trimmed by 2 bases and J by 6 bases, leaving 10 bases between them. The germline V gene encodes CDR1 LGHDT and CDR2 YNNKEL (reference sequence). CDR3 sequence: CASSQWSMAGELFF. As DNA, the CDR3 is TGTGCCAGCAGCCAATGGAGTATGGCCGGGGAGCTGTTTTTT.

The chain combines TRBV14 with TRBJ2-3; TRBD1 might be the D (6 bases). The CDR3 covers 15 residues. The V end lost 1 base, the J end lost 2 bases, and 10 bases lay between the germline ends. Germline V lookup: CDR1 SGHDN, CDR2 FVKESK. For the CDR3, the DNA is TGTGCCAGCAGCCAAGGCAGGGGCTACACAGATACGCAGTATTTT. It encodes CASSQGRGYTDTQYF.

V and J are TRBV7-8 and TRBJ2-7, with 10 bases fitting TRBD1. There are 14 residues in the CDR3. The germline V gene encodes CDR1 SGHVS and CDR2 FQNEAQ. V lost 6 bases, J lost 6 bases, and 8 bases stayed unmatched. CDR3 protein: CASRAGTGDGEQYF. DNA of the CDR3: TGTGCCAGCAGGGCAGGGACAGGGGACGGCGAGCAGTACTTC.

This sequence joins TRBV7-2 and TRBJ1-1; 8 positions match TRBD1. Germline V gene lookup returns CDR1 SGHTA and CDR2 FQGNSA. The ends lost 5 bases at V and 2 bases at J; junction bases unmatched: 4. The CDR3 covers 14 residues. The CDR3 nucleotides are TGTGCCAGCAGCGCCACAGGGGGTAACACTGAAGCTTTCTTT. Its translation is CASSATGGNTEAFF.

The chain links TRBV19 to TRBJ1-3, with D tentatively TRBD1 (6 bases). The CDR3 contains 15 residues. Germline CDR1 is LNHDA and CDR2 is SQIVND (reference sequence). V was clipped by 6 bases and J by 6 bases, with 18 bases between them. CDR3 amino acids: CASSNLGGPENTIYF. The DNA of the CDR3 is TGTGCCAGTAGCAACCTCGGGGGGCCCGAAAACACCATATATTTT.

The chain links TRBV7-9 to TRBJ2-1; no definite D call. V lost 7 bases, J lost 9 bases, and 16 bases lay in between. The CDR3 loop spans 13 amino acids. Germline CDR1 and CDR2: SEHNR and FQNEAQ (reference sequence). The CDR3 DNA is TGTGCCAGCACCCCAATGGTAGCAAGTGAGCAGTTCTTC. Protein product: CASTPMVASEQFF.

V is TRBV19 and J is TRBJ1-1, with unresolved D. V shed 1 base and J shed 1 base, with 13 bases lying between them. The CDR3 extends over 16 amino acids. Germline V lookup: CDR1 LNHDA, CDR2 SQIVND (reference sequence). DNA for the CDR3: TGTGCCAGTAGTATAGCCCCCGGGTCGCGGAACACTGAAGCTTTCTTT. As protein: CASSIAPGSRNTEAFF.

This clone occurred once. The rearrangement uses TRBV3-1 (or the pseudogene TRBV3-2) and TRBJ2-7; perhaps TRBD2 as D (6 bases). The CDR3 has 16 residues. The V and J ends lost 3 bases and 0 bases respectively, with 15 bases between them. Germline CDR1 is LGHDT and CDR2 is YNNKEL (reference sequence). CDR3: CASSQPPGLGSYEQYF. In nucleotides, the CDR3 is TGTGCCAGCAGCCAGCCCCCGGGACTGGGCTCCTACGAGCAGTACTTC.

The V call is TRBV9, the J call TRBJ1-4, with D possibly matching TRBD1 (5 bases). The length of the CDR3 is 15 residues. The V gene's germline CDR1 is SGDLS and CDR2 YYNGEE. V gave up 4 bases and J gave up 4 bases, with 14 bases separating them. The CDR3 loop is CASSPQAGLNEKLFF. The CDR3 nucleotides are TGTGCCAGCAGCCCTCAAGCGGGGCTTAATGAAAAACTGTTTTTT.